One and the same sample provided the 3 T cell receptor beta chains below, sequenced in a study of cytotoxic CD8 clonotypes in ibrutinib-treated CLL. Clones were sequenced by immunoSEQ multiplex PCR, and TCRdb holds only the in-frame ones, with some missing. The sample consists of under 150,000 clones, 80% of them appearing once. The specimen was PBMCs, collected after 36 months of ibrutinib treatment. Receptor source: a human donor with chronic lymphocytic leukemia.

The V call is TRBV27, the J call TRBJ1-5; D possibly corresponds to TRBD1 (6 bases). V lost 7 bases, J lost 0 bases, and 13 bases lay in between. Germline CDR1 and CDR2: MNHEY and SMNVEV (reference sequence). The CDR3 consists of 15 residues. Here the CDR3 DNA reads TGTGCCAGCAAAACGGGGGGCTATAGCAATCAGCCCCAGCATTTT. Residues: CASKTGGYSNQPQHF.

The rearrangement joins TRBV4-2 to TRBJ1-2, with a possible D match to TRBD1 (5 bases). V was shortened by 4 bases and J by 3 bases, with 12 bases between the two germline ends. The germline V gene has CDR1 LGHNA and CDR2 YNFKEQ. There are 14 residues in the CDR3. The CDR3 region is CASSPGGTDYGYTF. CDR3 DNA sequence: TGTGCCAGCAGCCCGGGGGGGACTGACTATGGCTACACCTTC.

V is TRBV6-4 and J is TRBJ2-1; maybe TRBD2 (6 bases). CDR1 MRHNA and CDR2 SNTAGT come from the germline V gene. Trimming cost V 5 bases and J 6 bases, with 17 bases left between them. The CDR3 spans 15 residues. In nucleotides, the CDR3 is TGTGCCAGCAGTACCACCCGGACTACGGCCAATGAGCAGTTCTTC. This encodes CASSTTRTTANEQFF.